Presented here are 2 T cell receptor beta chains from one specimen sequenced in a study of T cell responses to AZD1222 COVID-19 vaccine. Libraries were prepared by immunoSEQ multiplex PCR; TCRdb keeps only in-frame clonotypes and omits some of them. Among over 60,000 clones, about 80% were seen once, and the ten largest hold about 14%. The sequences come from peripheral blood, collected 28 days after the second AZD1222 dose. The source is an adult who received the AZD1222 COVID-19 vaccine.

This clone has just a few counts. The chain employs TRBV5-6 and TRBJ2-5, with a tentative D call TRBD2 (5 bases). CDR1 SGHDT and CDR2 YYEEEE come from the germline V gene. The CDR3 extends over 14 amino acids. The ends were cut back, 1 base at V and 5 bases at J, with 12 bases in the middle. CDR3 region: CASSLFGRGETQYF. The CDR3 DNA sequence: TGTGCCAGCAGCTTGTTCGGTCGAGGGGAGACCCAGTACTTC.

This rearrangement joins TRBV7-9 to TRBJ2-6; 7 nucleotides match TRBD1. The CDR3 is 17 residues long. Germline trimming cut 4 bases from V and 5 bases from J; bases unmatched to any gene: 11. Germline V gene data show CDR1 as SEHNR and CDR2 as FQNEAQ (reference sequence). This chain's CDR3 is CASSSPPGQKRANVLTF. In DNA form, the CDR3 reads TGTGCCAGCAGCTCACCTCCGGGACAGAAGAGGGCCAACGTCCTGACTTTC.